The 5 T cell receptor beta chains presented below share a single source sample, sequenced in a study of cytomegalovirus exposure and HLA in healthy donors. Here immunoSEQ multiplex PCR was the method, and the copy in TCRdb shows in-frame clones only, minus some. This sample has some 200,000 clones; about nine tenths occur once, and the top ten carry approximately 1.1%. The source material was PBMCs. Every receptor here comes from a woman under 30 in good health and CMV-seronegative.

The J gene is TRBJ1-6, the V gene TRBV5-1; no clear D. Germline V gives CDR1 SGHRS, CDR2 YFSETQ. This CDR3 has 14 amino acids. V gave up 5 bases and J gave up 1 base, with 7 bases separating them. Here the CDR3 reads CASSMESYNSPLHF. The CDR3 nucleotides are TGCGCCAGCAGTATGGAGTCCTATAATTCACCCCTCCACTTT.

V gene TRBV5-1 combines with J gene TRBJ2-5, with D unclear. V lost 0 bases, J lost 5 bases, and 11 bases lay in between. Germline CDR1 and CDR2: SGHRS and YFSETQ. The CDR3 is 14 amino acids. CDR3 amino acids: CASSLGVAGETQYF. The DNA of the CDR3 is TGCGCCAGCAGCTTGGGGGTCGCCGGGGAGACCCAGTACTTC.

A single count supports this clone. The chain links TRBV21-1 to TRBJ1-1; TRBD1 was called by the table and not checked on the DNA. TRBV21-1 is listed as a pseudogene. CDR3 size: 13 residues. This CDR3 is CASSTSVDTEAFF. CDR3 DNA: TGTGCCAGCAGCACTTCAGTGGACACTGAAGCTTTCTTT.

The sample holds many counts of this clone. The V gene is TRBV5-4, the J gene TRBJ1-3, with TRBD1 matching over 8 bases. Germline trimming cut 2 bases from V and 0 bases from J; bases unmatched to any gene: 4. This CDR3 has 16 residues. CDR1 is SGHNT, CDR2 YYREEE, per germline (reference sequence). In DNA, the CDR3 is TGTGCCAGCAGCTTAGACAGGGGCTCCTCTGGAAACACCATATATTTT. This encodes CASSLDRGSSGNTIYF.

Only a few counts were recorded for this clone. The chain has TRBV5-1 and TRBJ1-1; no clear D. The V gene's germline CDR1 is SGHRS and CDR2 YFSETQ. The V end lost 1 base, the J end lost 4 bases, and 8 bases lay between the germline ends. This CDR3 has 13 residues. CDR3 residues: CASSLQVGTEAFF. The DNA of the CDR3 is TGCGCCAGCAGCTTGCAGGTGGGCACTGAAGCTTTCTTT.